This TCR beta chain was recovered during a study of T cell repertoires in cytomegalovirus infection. About the research overall: CMV epitopes used comprised recently identified HLA-C-restricted ones and well-studied HLA-B-restricted ones. It can be stated that public TCR beta signatures indicated CMV infection as well as a matching HLA type. General study findings and limits: Summed public TCR beta family frequency identified CMV carriers bearing the relevant HLA. Within the response measured ex vivo, HLA-C-restricted CMV-specific TCR beta clonotypes were dominant.

About this clonotype: Its specificity is not known.

MiXCR, applied by TCRdb to the reads, yields one record per CDR3 protein. The sample contains 800,000 to 950,000 distinct CDR3 sequences, around a third of which appear only once. Germline CDR1 reads MNHEY; CDR2 reads SVGAGI. There are 16 residues in the CDR3. V was pared by 9 bases and J by 4 bases, with 10 bases of the junction left unmatched. The sequence came from a human donor in good health (CMV status not recorded). Some clones in this sample may be carry-over from other donors' samples. This chain uses TRBV6-5 with TRBJ1-4; 11 nucleotides match TRBD1. This material consisted of cultured CD8+ T cells from PBMCs, taken from culture after CMV antigen stimulation. The CDR3 reads CASGGTGGLINEKLFF. The CDR3 DNA follows: TGTGCCAGTGGGGGGACAGGGGGTCTAATTAATGAAAAACTGTTTTTT.